This TCR beta chain was identified in a study of cytomegalovirus exposure and HLA in healthy donors (dated by TCRdb to between 2016 and 2019). In the study overall: A later analysis indicated that the 95 to 150 validation repertoires were generated on the platform also employed for the roughly 730 repertoires of the first cohort. The study aimed to test whether signatures of past pathogen exposure could be identified by cataloging public T cell receptors. Besides the first cohort of about 730 subjects, a separate validation cohort made up of 120 different subjects was used. To predict cytomegalovirus infection status, the study combined high-throughput TCR immunosequencing, statistical association of individual TCRs with disease status, and machine learning.

The method was the immunoSEQ multiplex PCR assay. On the authors' methods: A statistical classification framework was built to diagnose cytomegalovirus status from the catalog of TCR beta chain sequences. Drawn from immuneACCESS, this table holds only the in-frame rearrangements with V and J called that TCRdb kept. Clones are partly lost; checked studies trace under half to an unresolved V gene and leave the rest unexplained. V, J and clone size are taken as reported in that table, and D and trimming were inferred from the DNA itself. The sample has under 200,000 clones on record, 75% to 90% of them singletons. The ten biggest clones cover 2% to 2.5% of the sample. Trimmed from V: 2 bases; trimmed from J: 6 bases; junction bases lacking a gene match: 7. Including the terminal cysteine and phenylalanine, the CDR3 comprises 16 residues. Just CDR3 DNA is preserved here, 48 bases in frame from base 1. In the germline V gene, CDR1 corresponds to SGHTA and CDR2 to FQGNSA.

Overall study outcomes, separate from this receptor: In vitro tests confirmed that a few of the cytomegalovirus-associated TCR beta chains recognize cytomegalovirus antigens. In both the original and validation cohorts, the classifier was reported to diagnose cytomegalovirus status with high specificity and sensitivity. Most TCR sequences were observed very rarely across donors, whereas some public TCRs were present in many individuals. The validation cohort had no HLA typing available for a later analysis, so co-occurrence within that cohort was assessed over all 120 or so repertoires. It was suggested by the authors that the approach could potentially be generalized to other disease states and immunological phenotypes. The study listed approximately 150 TCR beta chains as associated with cytomegalovirus. Of the cluster scores, around 95% were above 0 in a later analysis, which found that TCRs clustered in the first cohort also tended to co-occur in the 95 to 150 validation repertoires.

Notes on this clone: What this receptor recognizes is not known. Within one base of it there is no much larger clone, and no base qualities were kept.

The donors were included in the validation cohort of some 120 subjects, a group kept apart from the 666-subject first cohort. The sequence came from a woman between 18 and 29 years old in good health and CMV-seronegative. Input material: PBMCs. The rearranged segments are TRBV7-2 and TRBJ1-4; 9 bases in between match TRBD1. The CDR3 amino acid sequence is: CASSLLRGQGDEKLFF. The bases read TGTGCCAGCAGCTTATTAAGGGGACAGGGCGATGAAAAACTGTTTTTT.